This TCR beta chain appears in the sequencing data of a study of cytomegalovirus exposure and HLA in healthy donors. 13 Jbeta primers and 60 Vbeta primers were used for the PCR. This table comes from immunoSEQ multiplex PCR, and its TCRdb copy is limited to in-frame clones, with some not included. The data contain 100,000 or so clones, around 70% of them singletons. Study outcomes and limitations: A reported reduction in N-insertions relative to the approximately 600-donor mean was seen in an Asian-associated ancestry cluster in a later analysis.

Comment on this clone: Its antigen is unidentified.

In germline, CDR1 is SGHAT, CDR2 FQNNGV. The CDR3 extends over 13 amino acids. J was trimmed by 7 bases and V by 4 bases; bases with no gene match: 5. The rearrangement joins TRBV11-2 to TRBJ1-2; 8 positions agree with TRBD1. This clonotype originated in a man aged 35-49 years in good health and CMV-seropositive. Sequenced: PBMCs. CDR3 DNA: TGTGCCAGCAGCTACGACAGGGGTGGTGGCTACACCTTC. This translates into CASSYDRGGGYTF.